The 18 T cell receptor beta chains below were found in one sample sequenced in a study of spatial heterogeneity in lung cancer. Indicated time point: sample taken at primary tumor resection. TCRdb reprocessed the 5' RACE reads with MiXCR, giving one entry per CDR3 protein. The sample lists 24,000 or so distinct CDR3 sequences, over 3% occurring once. The sequencing here drew on PBMCs, taken at surgery. These receptors all come from a female donor with early-stage non-small cell lung cancer.

This clonotype was observed a handful of times. This may stem from a read error, because a much larger clone lies one nucleotide away. The chain combines TRBV18 with TRBJ2-1; TRBD1 is a possible D gene (5 bases). Per the germline V gene, CDR1 is KGHSH and CDR2 is LQKENI. The CDR3 is 13 amino acids. CDR3 bases: TGTGTCAGCTCACCAGCCCCTCAGGGTGAGCAGTTCTTC. Protein product: CVSSPAPQGEQFF.

There are many counts of this clonotype. The chain joins TRBV6-4 to TRBJ1-2; 7 bases are a match to TRBD1. Germline V gives CDR1 MRHNA, CDR2 SNTAGT. The CDR3 runs 15 residues. J gave up 4 bases and V 5 bases, and 10 bases lay outside the gene matches. The CDR3 protein is CASSPVGGGRYGYTF. The CDR3 coding sequence is TGTGCCAGCAGTCCGGTCGGAGGGGGCCGCTATGGCTACACCTTC.

This clonotype is medium-sized (0.01 to 0.1%) by share. The chain carries TRBV19 and TRBJ2-3; the match to TRBD2 covers 12 bases. This CDR3 spans 15 amino acids. The trim removed 6 bases at V and 4 bases at J, leaving 5 bases unmatched. Germline CDR1 LNHDA, CDR2 SQIVND (reference sequence). In nucleotides, the CDR3 is TGTGCCAGTAGATCGACTAGCGGGGGCCCAGATACGCAGTATTTT. Its translation: CASRSTSGGPDTQYF. Filled out from reference TRBV19 and TRBJ2-3, the complete variable domain reads DGGITQSPKYLFRKEGQNVTLSCEQNLNHDAMYWYRQDPGQGLRLIYYSQIVNDFQKGDIAEGYSVSREKKESFPLTVTSAQKNPTAFYLCASRSTSGGPDTQYFGPGTRLTVL.

About this clonotype itself: It may be a read error: a sequence one base away is much more abundant. This sequence joins TRBV7-2 and TRBJ1-6, with unresolved D. The CDR3 has 12 amino acids. The germline V gene has CDR1 SGHTA and CDR2 FQGNSA. The CDR3 region has the DNA TGTGACATCATTGAGGGAAATTCACCCCTCCACTTT. It translates to CDIIEGNSPLHF.

This clonotype was picked up many times. The chain recombines TRBV20-1 with TRBJ2-1; weak D call: TRBD2 (5 bases). From germline, CDR1 is DFQATT and CDR2 SNEGSKA (reference sequence). V was trimmed by 4 bases and J by 0 bases, leaving 10 bases between them. The CDR3 runs 14 residues. The CDR3 sequence is CSAIGESSYNEQFF. The CDR3 nucleotides are TGCAGTGCTATCGGGGAGAGCTCCTACAATGAGCAGTTCTTC.

In this sample, this clonotype turned up many times. The CDR3, as DNA: TGTGCCAGCAGCGCCCCCCAGGGGGCGATTAAGAATGAGCAGTTCTTC. Its translation is CASSAPQGAIKNEQFF. The chain links TRBV9 to TRBJ2-1, with 8 bases fitting TRBD1. This CDR3 has 16 amino acids. V lost 3 bases, J lost 7 bases, and 12 bases stayed unmatched. CDR1 and CDR2 (germline): SGDLS, YYNGEE.

This clonotype has a count of ten or more. This chain connects TRBV3-1 to TRBJ1-2; D not certain. Trimming stripped 4 bases from V and 8 bases from J, with 11 bases between. The CDR3 runs 12 residues. CDR1 is LGHDT and CDR2 is YNNKEL in the germline V gene (reference sequence). The DNA of the CDR3 is TGTGCCAGCAGCCTTCGGACGGAGGGCTACACCTTC. It specifies CASSLRTEGYTF.

This clonotype was detected many times. The J gene is TRBJ2-3, the V gene TRBV2; D call uncertain. CDR1 SNHLY and CDR2 FYNNEI come from the germline V gene. This CDR3 is 12 amino acids long. V lost 2 bases and J lost 7, with 7 bases in between. CDR3 residues: CASSELGNTQYF. The CDR3 coding sequence is TGTGCCAGCAGTGAATTGGGGAATACGCAGTATTTT.

This clonotype showed up many times. The V gene is TRBV23-1, the J gene TRBJ2-3; no clear D gene. TRBV23-1 has ORF status, its function being uncertain. V was trimmed by 2 bases and J by 2 bases, leaving 17 bases between them. The length of the CDR3 is 17 residues. Written as DNA, the CDR3 is TGCGCCAGCAGTCAAGTTAGTCGTCGACTTCTCACAGATACGCAGTATTTT. Residues: CASSQVSRRLLTDTQYF.

This clonotype was counted at least ten times. The chain carries TRBV29-1 and TRBJ2-7; 9 bases are a match to TRBD2. This CDR3 spans 14 amino acids. V shed 3 bases, J shed 5 bases, and the junction held 8 bases outside the gene matches. Looked up from germline, CDR1 is SQVTM and CDR2 is ANQGSEA. The CDR3 sequence: CSVDGREGLNEQYF. In nucleotides, the CDR3 is TGCAGCGTTGATGGGCGGGAGGGCCTCAACGAGCAGTACTTC.

The table lists this clonotype with a few counts. V gene TRBV7-3 combines with J gene TRBJ2-1, with unresolved D. This CDR3 has 14 residues. Germline CDR1 SGHTA, CDR2 FQGTGA. Trimming shortened V by 4 bases and J by 0 bases, and 7 bases separated the two germline ends. Here the CDR3 DNA reads TGTGCCAGCAGCTCGGACGGCTCCTACAATGAGCAGTTCTTC. Amino acids: CASSSDGSYNEQFF.

The sample holds many counts of this clonotype. V gene TRBV7-8 combines with J gene TRBJ2-4; D is ambiguous. Between the trimmed V and J ends, which lost 5 bases and 2 bases, there was a span of 7 bases. Germline V gene lookup returns CDR1 SGHVS and CDR2 FQNEAQ. The CDR3 totals 13 residues. The CDR3, as DNA: TGTGCCAGCAGCCATGGGACCAAAAACATTCAGTACTTC. Translated: CASSHGTKNIQYF.

The table lists this clonotype with a few counts. The CDR3 coding sequence is TGTGCCAGCAGCTTGGCAGGCGGGCAGCTTCTCAATCAGCCCCAGCATTTT. Translating gives CASSLAGGQLLNQPQHF. The chain couples TRBV5-5 to TRBJ1-5; the D is unclear. Germline CDR1 and CDR2: SGHKS and YYEKEE (reference sequence). The V gene lost 0 bases and the J gene lost 3 bases, with 16 bases spanning the gap. This CDR3 contains 17 residues.

This clonotype was seen repeatedly, ten times or more. The chain is built from TRBV12-3 or TRBV12-4 and TRBJ1-5; weak D call: TRBD1 (6 bases). The CDR3 is 17 amino acids. The V and J ends lost 2 bases and 1 base respectively, with 15 bases between them. The DNA of the CDR3 is TGTGCCAGCAGTTTAAGGGGGGGTAGAAAGAGCAATCAGCCCCAGCATTTT. Its protein product is CASSLRGGRKSNQPQHF.

This clonotype occurred many times. The chain links TRBV25-1 to TRBJ2-5, with 8 bases identical to TRBD2. CDR1 MGHDK and CDR2 SYGVNS come from the germline V gene. The CDR3 sequence is 16 residues long. The trim removed 2 bases at V and 5 bases at J, leaving 10 bases unmatched. The CDR3 nucleotides read TGTGCCAGCAGTGAACCGACGAGGAGCGGGAGTGAGACCCAGTACTTC. This codes for CASSEPTRSGSETQYF.

This clonotype appeared many times. The chain is built from TRBV2 and TRBJ2-7; 8 bases fit TRBD1. This CDR3 has 15 amino acids. Germline CDR1 is SNHLY and CDR2 is FYNNEI. J gave up 1 base and V 1 base, and 3 bases lay outside the gene matches. CDR3 loop: CASSEEGTGSYEQYF. DNA for the CDR3: TGTGCCAGCAGTGAAGAGGGGACAGGATCCTACGAGCAGTACTTC.

In its sample, this clonotype was seen many times. The CDR3: CASTWGDTQYF. For the CDR3, the DNA is TGTGCCAGCACCTGGGGGGATACGCAGTATTTT. The chain couples TRBV3-1 to TRBJ2-3; TRBD1 or TRBD2 may be the D gene (5 bases each). V dropped 7 bases and J dropped 6 bases, with 8 bases sitting between them. CDR3 length equals 11 residues. The germline V gene encodes CDR1 LGHDT and CDR2 YNNKEL (reference sequence).

This clonotype was seen repeatedly, ten times or more. The chain uses TRBV11-2 and TRBJ2-1, with TRBD2 identical over 16 bases. Germline assignment: CDR1 SGHAT and CDR2 FQNNGV. The V gene end was trimmed by 5 bases and the J gene end by 6 bases; junction bases not matched to a gene: 10. The CDR3 consists of 18 residues. The CDR3 loop reads CASSLGLAGGPGSNEQFF. The CDR3 bases are TGTGCCAGCAGCCTGGGACTAGCGGGAGGGCCAGGCTCCAATGAGCAGTTCTTC.